This T cell receptor (beta chain) was observed in a study of T cells in tuberculosis. The assay was immunoSEQ multiplex PCR, and TCRdb's table has in-frame clones only and misses some. The sample includes 30,000 to 40,000 clones, 90% to 95% seen only once; the top ten take around 2.2%. Trimming removed 3 bases from V and 8 bases from J, with 16 bases in between. CDR3 length: 15 amino acids. Per germline, CDR1 MGHDK and CDR2 SYGVNS. The source is a donor under 30 with latent tuberculosis or without tuberculosis infection. The sample was PBMCs. The V gene is TRBV25-1, the J gene TRBJ1-4, with D possibly TRBD1 on 5 matching bases. CDR3 sequence reads: CASSEWSRVGEKLFF. CDR3 nucleotides: TGTGCCAGCAGTGAGTGGAGCAGGGTCGGCGAAAAACTGTTTTTT.